This T cell receptor (beta chain) was observed in a study of T cell responses to AZD1222 COVID-19 vaccine (dated by TCRdb to about 2021). Notes on the research overall: TCR sequencing covered over 230 trial participants: roughly 200 given two doses of AZD1222 and 26 given two doses of MenACWY control vaccine. Trial participants were enrolled by age into subgroups of 18-55, 56-69 and 70-plus years, and around 150, 29 and 61 TCR-sequenced participants, respectively, were included in these subgroups.

The CDR3 regions of human TCRbeta chains were analyzed by immunosequencing. The authors processed their data as follows. TCRs in the repertoires were matched against a reference library of SARS-CoV-2-specific TCRs that had been generated with the MIRA antigen-specificity platform. Breadth was defined as the fraction of unique TCRs that were SARS-CoV-2-associated. Depth was defined as the fraction of total T cells that were SARS-CoV-2-associated. Each spike-specific TCR was assigned to its reactive spike region and to a CD4 or CD8 class using the MIRA data. Log10-transformed breadth and depth values were compared by one-way ANOVA with Sidak's multiple comparisons tests. Here the immuneACCESS table is served through TCRdb, limited to in-frame sequences with V and J called. Missing clones are a known gap in these copies; in checked studies unresolved V genes cover under half, and the rest lacks a known reason. V, J and clone size are those of that table, while D and trimming were read from the DNA. The sample includes 110,000 or so clones, with around 90% observed a single time. The ten biggest clones cover over 3% of the sample.

About this clone: The antigen this receptor binds is unknown. The record has no base qualities; no much larger clone is one base away.

According to the germline V gene (reference sequence), CDR1 reads SEHNR and CDR2 reads FQNEAQ. The CDR3 measures 14 amino acids from cysteine to phenylalanine. CDR3 DNA is the only sequence kept; it has 42 bases, read in frame from the first base. V is clipped by 1 base and J by 5 bases, and the sequence between their germline boundaries is 9 bases long. The paper's findings and limits, for the study overall: Because no day 14 peak-response samples were available, repertoires were characterized only after the peak T cell response. Vaccine-associated CD4 TCRs spanned the whole spike protein, with dominant responses in regions 160-218 and 743-854. Reportedly, almost half of the unique spike-specific TCRs recognized epitopes lying outside the regions that are mutated in the B.1.351 and B.1.1.7 variants. Conclusions about previously exposed vaccinees were limited because only a handful of AZD1222 recipients were SARS-CoV-2 seropositive at baseline. Participants were mostly white British and included more females than males, and it was suggested by the authors that clonal diversity may have been underestimated. In the small 56-69-year group, the increase in depth fell short of significance, most likely because of low power. Spike-specific TCR breadth and depth rose significantly after two AZD1222 doses compared with day 0 and with MenACWY recipients.

What the time point label conveys for this sample: baseline before first vaccination. What the treatment or condition label conveys for this sample: meningococcal conjugate vaccine given as trial control. Samples from vaccinated people were obtained from the UK trials COV001 and COV002, which included a single-blind randomized controlled phase 2/3 trial of AZD1222 (ChAdOx1 nCoV-19) in healthy adults. For TCRbeta chain sequencing, PBMC samples from trial participants were taken at day 0 and at day 28 after the second dose. Rearrangement joined TRBV7-9 to TRBJ1-5; TRBD1 might be the D gene, on 6 matching bases. The clonotype comes from an adult in good health. Specimen: peripheral blood, collected on day 0 of MenACWY control vaccination. The CDR3 reads as follows: CASSLGGGYQPQHF. In nucleotide form, the sequence is TGTGCCAGCAGCTTAGGGGGGGGCTATCAGCCCCAGCATTTT.